This T cell receptor beta chain was identified in a study of T cell responses to AZD1222 COVID-19 vaccine. Remarks on this clone: The antigen remains unidentified.

Findings of the study overall: After two AZD1222 doses, spike-specific TCR breadth and depth rose versus day 0. Unmutated regions of variants are reportedly targeted by nearly half of spike-specific TCRs.

The V end was cut by 6 bases, the J end by 1 base, with 3 bases between. Germline loops: CDR1 LNHDA, CDR2 SQIVND (reference sequence). The length of the CDR3 is 12 residues. Doses given second, at about 4 or about 12 weeks, were pooled. The method was immunoSEQ multiplex PCR; TCRdb's version includes in-frame clones alone and lacks a portion of them. The repertoire holds around 80,000 clones, with 70% to 90% as singletons. The chain has TRBV19 and TRBJ2-2; no definite D call. The TCR originated in an adult who received the AZD1222 COVID-19 vaccine. The source material was peripheral blood, sampled 28 days after the second AZD1222 dose. This chain's CDR3 is CASRENTGELFF. DNA for the CDR3: TGTGCCAGTAGGGAGAACACCGGGGAGCTGTTTTTT.